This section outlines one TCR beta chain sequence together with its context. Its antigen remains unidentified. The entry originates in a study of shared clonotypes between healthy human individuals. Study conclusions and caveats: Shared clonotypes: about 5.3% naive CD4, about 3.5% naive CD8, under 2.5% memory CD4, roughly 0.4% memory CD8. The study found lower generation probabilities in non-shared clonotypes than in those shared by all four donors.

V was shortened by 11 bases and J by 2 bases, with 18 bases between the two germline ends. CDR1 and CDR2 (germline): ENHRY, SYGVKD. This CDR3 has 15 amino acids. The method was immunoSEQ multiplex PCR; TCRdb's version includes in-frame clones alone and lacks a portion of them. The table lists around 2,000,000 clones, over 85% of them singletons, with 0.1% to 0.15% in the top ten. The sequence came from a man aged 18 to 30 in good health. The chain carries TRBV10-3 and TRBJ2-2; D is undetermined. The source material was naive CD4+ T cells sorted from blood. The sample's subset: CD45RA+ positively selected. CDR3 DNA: TGTGCCTTAAGGGATAGCCAGTCAAACACCGGGGAGCTGTTTTTT. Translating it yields CALRDSQSNTGELFF.